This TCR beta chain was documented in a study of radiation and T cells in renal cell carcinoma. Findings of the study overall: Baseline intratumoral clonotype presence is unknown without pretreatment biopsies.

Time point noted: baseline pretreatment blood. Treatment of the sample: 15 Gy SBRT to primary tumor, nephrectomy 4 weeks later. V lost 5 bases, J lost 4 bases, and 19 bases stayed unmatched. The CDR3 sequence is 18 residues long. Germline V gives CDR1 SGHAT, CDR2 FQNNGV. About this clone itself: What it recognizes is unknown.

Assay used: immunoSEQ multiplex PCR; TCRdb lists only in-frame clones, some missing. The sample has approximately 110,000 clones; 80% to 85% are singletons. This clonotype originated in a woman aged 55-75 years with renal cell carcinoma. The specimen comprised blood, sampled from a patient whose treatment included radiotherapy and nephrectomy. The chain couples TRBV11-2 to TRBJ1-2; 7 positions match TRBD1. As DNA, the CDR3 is TGTGCCAGCAGCCAGGGGGGGGACAGTCGCGTGGCGGGCTATGGCTACACCTTC. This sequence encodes CASSQGGDSRVAGYGYTF.